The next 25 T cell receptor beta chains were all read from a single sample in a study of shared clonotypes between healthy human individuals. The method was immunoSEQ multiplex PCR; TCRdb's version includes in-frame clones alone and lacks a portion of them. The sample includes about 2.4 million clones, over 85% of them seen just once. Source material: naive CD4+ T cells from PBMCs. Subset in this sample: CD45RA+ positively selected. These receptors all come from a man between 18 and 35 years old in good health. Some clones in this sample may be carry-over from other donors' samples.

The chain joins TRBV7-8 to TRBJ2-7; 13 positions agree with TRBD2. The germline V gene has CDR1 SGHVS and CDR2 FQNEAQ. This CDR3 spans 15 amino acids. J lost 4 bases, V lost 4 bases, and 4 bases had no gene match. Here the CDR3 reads CASSSGLAGPYEQYF. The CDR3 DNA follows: TGTGCCAGCAGCTCGGGACTAGCGGGACCGTACGAGCAGTACTTC.

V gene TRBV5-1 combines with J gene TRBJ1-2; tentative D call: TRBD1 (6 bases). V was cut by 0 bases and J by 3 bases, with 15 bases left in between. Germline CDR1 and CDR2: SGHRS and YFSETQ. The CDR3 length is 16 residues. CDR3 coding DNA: TGCGCCAGCAGCTTGGTTTGGTCAGGGGTCGACTATGGCTACACCTTC. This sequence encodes CASSLVWSGVDYGYTF.

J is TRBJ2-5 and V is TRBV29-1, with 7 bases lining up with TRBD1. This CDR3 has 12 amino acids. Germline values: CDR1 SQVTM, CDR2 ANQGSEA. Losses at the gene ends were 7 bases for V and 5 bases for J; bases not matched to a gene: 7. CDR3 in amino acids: CSARQGGETQYF. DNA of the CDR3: TGCAGCGCCCGACAGGGCGGGGAGACCCAGTACTTC.

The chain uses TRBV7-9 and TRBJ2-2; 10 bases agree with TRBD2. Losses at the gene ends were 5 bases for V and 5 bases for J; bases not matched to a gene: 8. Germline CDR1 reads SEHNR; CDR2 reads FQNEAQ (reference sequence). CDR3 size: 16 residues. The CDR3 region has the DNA TGTGCCAGCAGCCTCGGACTAGCGGAAAGAACCGGGGAGCTGTTTTTT. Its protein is CASSLGLAERTGELFF.

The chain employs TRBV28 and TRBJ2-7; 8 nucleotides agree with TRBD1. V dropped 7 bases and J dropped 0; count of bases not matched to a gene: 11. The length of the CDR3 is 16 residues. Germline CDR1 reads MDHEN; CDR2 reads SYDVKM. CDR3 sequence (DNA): TGTGCCAGCATTGGGACAGGCGGTTTCGTCTCCTACGAGCAGTACTTC. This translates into CASIGTGGFVSYEQYF.

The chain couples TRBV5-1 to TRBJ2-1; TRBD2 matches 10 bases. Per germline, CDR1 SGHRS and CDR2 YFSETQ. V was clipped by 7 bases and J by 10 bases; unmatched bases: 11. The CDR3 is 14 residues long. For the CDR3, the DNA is TGCGCCAGCTGGGCTAGCGGGAGCCGTACGGAGCAGTTCTTC. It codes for CASWASGSRTEQFF.

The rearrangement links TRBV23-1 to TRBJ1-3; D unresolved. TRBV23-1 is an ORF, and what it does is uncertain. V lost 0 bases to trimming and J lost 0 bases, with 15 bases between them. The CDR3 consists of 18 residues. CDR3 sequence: CASSQSTRSNLSGNTIYF. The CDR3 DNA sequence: TGCGCCAGCAGTCAATCGACGCGGTCCAACCTCTCTGGAAACACCATATATTTT.

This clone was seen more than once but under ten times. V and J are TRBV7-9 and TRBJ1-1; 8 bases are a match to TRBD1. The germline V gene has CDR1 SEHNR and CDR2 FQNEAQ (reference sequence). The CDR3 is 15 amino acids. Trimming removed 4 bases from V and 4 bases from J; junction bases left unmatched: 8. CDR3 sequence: CASSSTGVWATEAFF. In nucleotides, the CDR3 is TGTGCCAGCAGCTCGACAGGGGTTTGGGCCACTGAAGCTTTCTTT. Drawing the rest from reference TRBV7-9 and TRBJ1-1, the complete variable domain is DTGVSQNPRHKITKRGQNVTFRCDPISEHNRLYWYRQTLGQGPEFLTYFQNEAQLEKSRLLSDRFSAERPKGSFSTLEIQRTEQGDSAMYLCASSSTGVWATEAFFGQGTRLTVV.

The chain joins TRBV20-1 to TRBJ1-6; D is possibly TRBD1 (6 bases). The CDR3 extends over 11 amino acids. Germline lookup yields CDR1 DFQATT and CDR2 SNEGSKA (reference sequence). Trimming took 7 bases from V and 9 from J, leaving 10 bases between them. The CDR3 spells CSVQDSSPLHF. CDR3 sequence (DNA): TGCAGTGTACAGGACAGTTCACCCCTCCACTTT.

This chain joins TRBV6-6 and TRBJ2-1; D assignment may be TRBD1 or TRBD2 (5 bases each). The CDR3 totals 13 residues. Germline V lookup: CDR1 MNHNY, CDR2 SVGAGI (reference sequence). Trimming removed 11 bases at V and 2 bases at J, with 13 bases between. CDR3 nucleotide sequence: TGTGCCTCCCGATGGGGGACCTACAATGAGCAGTTCTTC. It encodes CASRWGTYNEQFF.

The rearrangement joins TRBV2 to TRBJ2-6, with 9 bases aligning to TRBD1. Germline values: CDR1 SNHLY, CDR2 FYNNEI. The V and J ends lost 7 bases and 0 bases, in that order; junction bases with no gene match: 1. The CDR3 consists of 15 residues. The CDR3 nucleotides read TGTGCCAGCACACAGGGGGCCTCTGGGGCCAACGTCCTGACTTTC. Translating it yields CASTQGASGANVLTF.

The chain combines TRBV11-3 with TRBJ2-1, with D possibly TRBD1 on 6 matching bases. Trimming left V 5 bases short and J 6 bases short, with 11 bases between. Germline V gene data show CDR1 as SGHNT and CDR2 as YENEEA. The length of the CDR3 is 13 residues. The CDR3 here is CASSPGTSNEQFF. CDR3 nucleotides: TGTGCCAGCAGCCCCGGGACATCCAATGAGCAGTTCTTC.

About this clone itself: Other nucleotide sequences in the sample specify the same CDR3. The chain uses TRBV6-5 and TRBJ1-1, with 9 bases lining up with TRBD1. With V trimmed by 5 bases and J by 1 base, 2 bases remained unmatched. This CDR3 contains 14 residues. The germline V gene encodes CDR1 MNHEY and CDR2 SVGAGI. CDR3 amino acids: CASSAGQGNTEAFF. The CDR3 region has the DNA TGTGCCAGCAGTGCGGGACAGGGGAACACTGAAGCTTTCTTT.

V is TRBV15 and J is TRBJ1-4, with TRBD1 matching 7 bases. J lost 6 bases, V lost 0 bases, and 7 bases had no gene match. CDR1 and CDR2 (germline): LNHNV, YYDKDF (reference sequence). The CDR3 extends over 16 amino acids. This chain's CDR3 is CATSRDWAGGDEKLFF. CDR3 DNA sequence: TGTGCCACCAGCAGAGATTGGGCAGGGGGGGATGAAAAACTGTTTTTT.

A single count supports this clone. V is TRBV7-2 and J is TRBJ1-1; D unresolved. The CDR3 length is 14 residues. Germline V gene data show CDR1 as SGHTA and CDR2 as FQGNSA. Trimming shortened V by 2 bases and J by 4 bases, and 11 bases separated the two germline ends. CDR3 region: CASSLLGTGTEAFF. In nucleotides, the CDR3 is TGTGCCAGCAGCTTATTGGGTACGGGCACTGAAGCTTTCTTT.

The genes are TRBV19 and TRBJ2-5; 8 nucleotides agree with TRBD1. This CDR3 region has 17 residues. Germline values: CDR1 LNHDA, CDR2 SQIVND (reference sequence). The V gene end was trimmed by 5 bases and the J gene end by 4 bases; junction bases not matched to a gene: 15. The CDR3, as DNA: TGTGCCAGTAGTGCCTCCCGTCAGGGGGCAGGAGGAGAGACCCAGTACTTC. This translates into CASSASRQGAGGETQYF.

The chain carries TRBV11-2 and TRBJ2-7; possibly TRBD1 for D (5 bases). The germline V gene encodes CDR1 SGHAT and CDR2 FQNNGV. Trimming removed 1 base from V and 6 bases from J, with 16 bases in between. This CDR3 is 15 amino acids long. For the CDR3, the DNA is TGTGCCAGCAGCTTAGTGGGGCAGATCTACGGCGAGCAGTACTTC. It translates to CASSLVGQIYGEQYF.

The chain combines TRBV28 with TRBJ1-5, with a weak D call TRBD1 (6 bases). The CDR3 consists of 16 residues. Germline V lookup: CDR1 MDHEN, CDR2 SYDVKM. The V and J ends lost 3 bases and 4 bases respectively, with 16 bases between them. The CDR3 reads CASSFTQGGGNQPQHF. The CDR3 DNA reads TGTGCCAGCAGTTTTACCCAAGGGGGGGGGAATCAGCCCCAGCATTTT. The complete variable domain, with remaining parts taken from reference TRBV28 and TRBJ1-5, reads DVKVTQSSRYLVKRTGEKVFLECVQDMDHENMFWYRQDPGLGLRLIYFSYDVKMKEKGDIPEGYSVSREKKERFSLILESASTNQTSMYLCASSFTQGGGNQPQHFGDGTRLSIL.

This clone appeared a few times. The CDR3, as DNA: TGCAGCGTTGAAGATCTAGGTCTCGAGCAGTACTTC. It codes for CSVEDLGLEQYF. The V call is TRBV29-1, the J call TRBJ2-7; no clear D gene. With 0 bases removed from V and 6 bases from J, the gap between germline ends came to 9 bases. This CDR3 region has 12 residues. Germline CDR1 is SQVTM and CDR2 is ANQGSEA.

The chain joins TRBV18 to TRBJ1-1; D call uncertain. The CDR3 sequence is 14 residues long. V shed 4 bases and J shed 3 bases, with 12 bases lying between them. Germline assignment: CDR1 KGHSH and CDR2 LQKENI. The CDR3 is CASSQSLEDTEAFF. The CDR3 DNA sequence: TGTGCCAGCTCACAAAGCCTGGAGGACACTGAAGCTTTCTTT.

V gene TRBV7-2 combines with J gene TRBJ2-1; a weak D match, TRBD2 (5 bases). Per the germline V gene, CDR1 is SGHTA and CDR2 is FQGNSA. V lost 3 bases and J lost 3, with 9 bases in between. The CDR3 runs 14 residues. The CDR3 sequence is CASSLDGNYNEQFF. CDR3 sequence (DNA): TGTGCCAGCAGCTTGGACGGGAACTACAATGAGCAGTTCTTC.

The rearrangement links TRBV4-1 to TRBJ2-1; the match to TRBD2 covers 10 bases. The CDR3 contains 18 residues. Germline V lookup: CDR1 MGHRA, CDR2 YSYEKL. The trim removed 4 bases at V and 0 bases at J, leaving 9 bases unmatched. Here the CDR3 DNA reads TGCGCCAGCAGCCGAGAACGGTCTAGCGGGAGCTCCTACAATGAGCAGTTCTTC. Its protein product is CASSRERSSGSSYNEQFF.

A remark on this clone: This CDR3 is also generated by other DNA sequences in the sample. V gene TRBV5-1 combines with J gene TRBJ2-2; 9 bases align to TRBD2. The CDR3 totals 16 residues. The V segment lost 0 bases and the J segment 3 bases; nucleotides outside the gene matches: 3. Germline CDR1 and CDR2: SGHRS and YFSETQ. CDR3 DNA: TGCGCCAGCAGCTTGGTAGTAGCGGGAGACACCGGGGAGCTGTTTTTT. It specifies CASSLVVAGDTGELFF.

In DNA, the CDR3 is TGCGCCAGCAGCTTCGTCGGGGAGAGTAATGAAAAACTGTTTTTT. Translating it yields CASSFVGESNEKLFF. This chain connects TRBV5-1 to TRBJ1-4; no clear D gene. CDR3 length: 15 amino acids. The germline V gene has CDR1 SGHRS and CDR2 YFSETQ. V shed 2 bases and J shed 4 bases, with 12 bases lying between them.

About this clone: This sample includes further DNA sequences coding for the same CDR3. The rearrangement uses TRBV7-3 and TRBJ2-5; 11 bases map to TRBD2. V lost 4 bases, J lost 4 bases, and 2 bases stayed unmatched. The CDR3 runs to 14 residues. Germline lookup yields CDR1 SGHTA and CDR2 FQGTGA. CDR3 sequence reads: CASSSGLAGETQYF. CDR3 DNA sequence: TGTGCCAGCAGCTCCGGACTAGCGGGAGAGACCCAGTACTTC.